The 24 T cell receptor beta chains reported below all come from one sample, sequenced in a study of T cell responses to AZD1222 COVID-19 vaccine. Clones were read by immunoSEQ multiplex PCR, and TCRdb kept only the in-frame ones, dropping some. The sample has 120,000 to 150,000 clones, roughly nine tenths seen once. The sequences come from peripheral blood, collected 28 days after the second AZD1222 dose. The receptors derive from an adult who received the AZD1222 COVID-19 vaccine.

This chain links TRBV24-1 with TRBJ1-5; 10 bases match TRBD1. In germline, CDR1 is KGHDR, CDR2 SFDVKD. This CDR3 spans 16 amino acids. The V gene end was trimmed by 3 bases and the J gene end by 4 bases; junction bases not matched to a gene: 5. The CDR3, as DNA: TGTGCCACCAGTGATCCGGGACAGGGGAGTAATCAGCCCCAGCATTTT. This gives the protein CATSDPGQGSNQPQHF.

The rearrangement links TRBV7-2 to TRBJ2-5; D not resolved. This CDR3 has 14 residues. The ends were cut back, 1 base at V and 5 bases at J, with 11 bases in the middle. The V gene's germline CDR1 is SGHTA and CDR2 FQGNSA. CDR3 in amino acids: CASSLGGLYETQYF. In DNA, the CDR3 is TGTGCCAGCAGCTTAGGTGGCTTGTACGAGACCCAGTACTTC.

The chain joins TRBV5-4 to TRBJ2-3; D not resolved. With 5 bases removed from V and 6 bases from J, the gap between germline ends came to 13 bases. The CDR3 has 13 residues. CDR1 is SGHNT, CDR2 YYREEE, per germline (reference sequence). CDR3 coding DNA: TGTGCCAGCAGGTCGGAACCGACGGATACGCAGTATTTT. This gives the protein CASRSEPTDTQYF.

The V call is TRBV24-1, the J call TRBJ2-5; 9 nucleotides match TRBD1. There are 16 residues in the CDR3. V lost 2 bases and J lost 1; bases outside the gene matches: 4. Germline assignment: CDR1 KGHDR and CDR2 SFDVKD. The DNA for the CDR3 is TGTGCCACCAGTGATTACTCACAGGGGGCCCAAGAGACCCAGTACTTC. Translation: CATSDYSQGAQETQYF.

On this clone itself: Different DNA sequences within this sample yield the same CDR3. The V call is TRBV2, the J call TRBJ2-2, with 8 bases matching TRBD2. This CDR3 is 15 amino acids long. The germline V gene encodes CDR1 SNHLY and CDR2 FYNNEI. Trimming removed 4 bases from V and 1 base from J; junction bases left unmatched: 2. This CDR3 reads CASSGGGRNTGELFF. CDR3 sequence (DNA): TGTGCCAGCAGTGGCGGGGGGAGGAACACCGGGGAGCTGTTTTTT. Full variable domain (rest looked up from reference TRBV2 and TRBJ2-2): EPEVTQTPSHQVTQMGQEVILRCVPISNHLYFYWYRQILGQKVEFLVSFYNNEISEKSEIFDDQFSVERPDGSNFTLKIRSTKLEDSAMYFCASSGGGRNTGELFFGEGSRLTVL.

The V call is TRBV7-8, the J call TRBJ2-4; D is unresolved. The CDR3 covers 14 residues. Trimming shortened V by 0 bases and J by 3 bases, and 6 bases separated the two germline ends. Germline V gives CDR1 SGHVS, CDR2 FQNEAQ. This CDR3 is CASSLARGKNIQYF. CDR3 DNA sequence: TGTGCCAGCAGCTTAGCCCGAGGCAAAAACATTCAGTACTTC.

The V gene is TRBV11-2, the J gene TRBJ1-2, with D possibly being TRBD1 (6 bases). In germline, CDR1 is SGHAT, CDR2 FQNNGV. This CDR3 contains 14 residues. Trimming took 0 bases from V and 4 from J, leaving 9 bases between them. The CDR3 region is CASSLDRGFYGYTF. DNA of the CDR3: TGTGCCAGCAGCTTAGACAGGGGCTTCTATGGCTACACCTTC.

This rearrangement joins TRBV7-2 to TRBJ2-4; D is uncertain. The germline V gene has CDR1 SGHTA and CDR2 FQGNSA. V lost 3 bases to trimming and J lost 6 bases, with 15 bases between them. CDR3 length: 15 amino acids. The chain's CDR3 is CASSLGNLWRNIQYF. CDR3 nucleotide sequence: TGTGCCAGCAGCTTGGGGAACCTATGGAGAAACATTCAGTACTTC.

The chain has TRBV27 and TRBJ1-5; weak D call: TRBD1 (5 bases). V dropped 2 bases and J dropped 2 bases, with 10 bases sitting between them. From germline, CDR1 is MNHEY and CDR2 SMNVEV (reference sequence). The CDR3 totals 15 residues. CDR3 coding DNA: TGTGCCAGCAGTTTAGGGATGGGGGGCAATCAGCCCCAGCATTTT. This gives the protein CASSLGMGGNQPQHF.

V gene TRBV7-2 combines with J gene TRBJ2-7, with 9 bases that match TRBD2. Germline loops: CDR1 SGHTA, CDR2 FQGNSA. The V gene end was trimmed by 1 base and the J gene end by 4 bases; junction bases not matched to a gene: 5. This CDR3 has 15 amino acids. Here the CDR3 reads CASSLGSGSQYEQYF. CDR3 nucleotides: TGTGCCAGCAGCTTAGGTAGCGGGAGTCAATACGAGCAGTACTTC.

The chain is built from TRBV28 and TRBJ1-3; D is ambiguous. Looked up from germline, CDR1 is MDHEN and CDR2 is SYDVKM. The CDR3 has 16 amino acids. V shed 7 bases and J shed 0 bases, with 16 bases lying between them. CDR3 in DNA: TGTGCCAGCAATCCTGCGGGCACAAACTCTGGAAACACCATATATTTT. Encoded protein: CASNPAGTNSGNTIYF.

V and J are TRBV19 and TRBJ1-1, with D maybe TRBD1 (6 bases). The CDR3 length is 15 residues. The V gene's germline CDR1 is LNHDA and CDR2 SQIVND (reference sequence). V was clipped by 6 bases and J by 1 base, with 15 bases between them. As DNA, the CDR3 is TGTGCCAGTAGCATTACCGGGACACAGAACACTGAAGCTTTCTTT. It encodes CASSITGTQNTEAFF. Looking up the rest from reference TRBV19 and TRBJ1-1 gives the full variable domain: DGGITQSPKYLFRKEGQNVTLSCEQNLNHDAMYWYRQDPGQGLRLIYYSQIVNDFQKGDIAEGYSVSREKKESFPLTVTSAQKNPTAFYLCASSITGTQNTEAFFGQGTRLTVV.

This rearrangement joins TRBV14 to TRBJ1-6; D is uncertain. V shed 4 bases and J shed 0 bases, with 10 bases lying between them. The CDR3 is 16 amino acids. Germline V gene lookup returns CDR1 SGHDN and CDR2 FVKESK. CDR3 sequence reads: CASSPMGSSYNSPLHF. CDR3 in DNA: TGTGCCAGCAGCCCTATGGGGAGCTCCTATAATTCACCCCTCCACTTT.

The chain is built from TRBV19 and TRBJ2-1; unclear D gene. This CDR3 is built from 15 residues. V dropped 7 bases and J dropped 8 bases, with 21 bases sitting between them. CDR1 LNHDA and CDR2 SQIVND come from the germline V gene (reference sequence). As DNA, the CDR3 is TGTGCCAGTACCACTGATCCCAGTTTCCCCCATGAGCAGTTCTTC. Protein sequence: CASTTDPSFPHEQFF. Variable domain in full (rest from reference TRBV19 and TRBJ2-1): DGGITQSPKYLFRKEGQNVTLSCEQNLNHDAMYWYRQDPGQGLRLIYYSQIVNDFQKGDIAEGYSVSREKKESFPLTVTSAQKNPTAFYLCASTTDPSFPHEQFFGPGTRLTVL.

The J gene is TRBJ1-3, the V gene TRBV29-1; no reliable D call. The germline V and J ends were trimmed by 4 bases and 0 bases, with 16 bases remaining between them. This CDR3 contains 16 residues. Germline V gene sequence: CDR1 SQVTM, CDR2 ANQGSEA. The CDR3 protein is CSVVYGSAASGNTIYF. CDR3 DNA: TGCAGCGTTGTCTATGGGTCGGCCGCCTCTGGAAACACCATATATTTT.

This chain links TRBV19 with TRBJ1-2; D not resolved. Germline V gene sequence: CDR1 LNHDA, CDR2 SQIVND (reference sequence). Trimming shortened V by 6 bases and J by 0 bases, and 11 bases separated the two germline ends. This CDR3 contains 14 residues. The CDR3 loop reads CASSEDPPNYGYTF. Written as DNA, the CDR3 is TGTGCCAGTAGCGAAGATCCCCCTAACTATGGCTACACCTTC.

The rearrangement uses TRBV6-2 or TRBV6-3 and TRBJ1-5; TRBD1 agrees at 11 bases. Germline CDR1 reads MNHEY; CDR2 reads SVGEGT. CDR3 length: 21 amino acids. Trimming at V came to 6 bases and at J to 2 bases, leaving 21 bases not matched to a gene. CDR3 residues: CASSLPHGYGQGAEGNQPQHF. The CDR3 DNA follows: TGTGCCAGCAGCTTACCACACGGATATGGACAGGGGGCCGAGGGCAATCAGCCCCAGCATTTT.

The V gene is TRBV2, the J gene TRBJ1-2; no reliable D call. Germline-derived CDR1 and CDR2 are SNHLY and FYNNEI. The CDR3 has 14 residues. The ends were cut back, 6 bases at V and 2 bases at J, with 13 bases in the middle. CDR3 in amino acids: CASRRSPSNYGYTF. The CDR3 DNA reads as TGTGCCAGCAGAAGGTCCCCTTCCAACTATGGCTACACCTTC.

The J gene is TRBJ2-7, the V gene TRBV11-2; 8 bases agree with TRBD1. The CDR3 totals 13 residues. The J segment lost 7 bases and the V segment lost 5 bases, leaving 7 bases of the junction unmatched. Looked up from germline, CDR1 is SGHAT and CDR2 is FQNNGV. DNA of the CDR3: TGTGCCAGCAGCCCTGGGACAGGCTTTGAGCAGTACTTC. Protein: CASSPGTGFEQYF.

The chain has TRBV27 and TRBJ1-5; no firm D call. This CDR3 spans 15 amino acids. V lost 2 bases to trimming and J lost 3 bases, with 11 bases between them. Germline values: CDR1 MNHEY, CDR2 SMNVEV (reference sequence). The CDR3 DNA reads TGTGCCAGCAGTTTAGACCGTGGTGCCAATCAGCCCCAGCATTTT. Amino acids: CASSLDRGANQPQHF.

V and J are TRBV18 and TRBJ1-4; D is perhaps TRBD1 (6 bases). The CDR3 is 16 residues long. V dropped 2 bases and J dropped 0 bases, with 10 bases sitting between them. Germline lookup yields CDR1 KGHSH and CDR2 LQKENI. CDR3 loop: CASSPSTGSTNEKLFF. CDR3 sequence (DNA): TGTGCCAGCTCACCAAGTACAGGGTCAACTAATGAAAAACTGTTTTTT.

The V call is TRBV7-3, the J call TRBJ2-1, with 7 nucleotides matching TRBD2. J lost 4 bases, V lost 8 bases, and 5 bases had no gene match. This CDR3 has 13 amino acids. Germline CDR1 and CDR2: SGHTA and FQGTGA. The CDR3 region has the DNA TGTGCCAGCGCTAGCGGAGTTTACAATGAGCAGTTCTTC. This translates into CASASGVYNEQFF.

The chain uses TRBV28 and TRBJ1-1; TRBD1 matches 8 bases. The CDR3 is 13 amino acids. V lost 6 bases and J lost 4; bases outside the gene matches: 4. Germline lookup yields CDR1 MDHEN and CDR2 SYDVKM. Written as DNA, the CDR3 is TGTGCCAGCAGCAAAACAGGGGGCACTGAAGCTTTCTTT. This sequence encodes CASSKTGGTEAFF.

The CDR3 is CSVEVGIGSQYF. The CDR3 bases are TGCAGCGTTGAAGTCGGGATCGGGTCCCAGTACTTC. This sequence joins TRBV29-1 and TRBJ2-5, with TRBD2 as a possible D gene (5 bases). Trimming removed 1 base from V and 9 bases from J, with 12 bases in between. The CDR3 is 12 amino acids. From germline, CDR1 is SQVTM and CDR2 ANQGSEA.